This T cell receptor beta chain was found in a study of post-analysis software for immune sequencing data. Study-wide results and limits: Strong same-batch co-clustering of samples appeared with F measure clustering. Compared with controls, patients had more of 4 to 6 TRBV segments, including TRBV5-6, TRBV5-1 and TRBV20-1.

Carried by the TCR beta cDNA libraries were unique molecular identifiers. TCRdb reprocessed the PCR reads with MiXCR, giving one entry per CDR3 protein. The sample yields over 700,000 distinct CDR3 sequences, 25% to 30% seen once. Trimming cost V 0 bases and J 5 bases, with 17 bases left between them. The CDR3 has 15 residues. Germline V gene data show CDR1 as DFQATT and CDR2 as SNEGSKA (reference sequence). Only one count was recorded for this clonotype. Its antigen is unknown. A much larger clone sits a single nucleotide away, making a read error possible. The sequence was obtained from a girl under 18 with multiple sclerosis. The rearrangement uses TRBV20-1 and TRBJ2-7; possibly TRBD1 for D (5 bases). The sequenced sample was blood. The CDR3 nucleotides are TGCAGTGCTAGAGACCCCACAGGCCCCCGAGACGAGCAGTACTTC. Its translation is CSARDPTGPRDEQYF.